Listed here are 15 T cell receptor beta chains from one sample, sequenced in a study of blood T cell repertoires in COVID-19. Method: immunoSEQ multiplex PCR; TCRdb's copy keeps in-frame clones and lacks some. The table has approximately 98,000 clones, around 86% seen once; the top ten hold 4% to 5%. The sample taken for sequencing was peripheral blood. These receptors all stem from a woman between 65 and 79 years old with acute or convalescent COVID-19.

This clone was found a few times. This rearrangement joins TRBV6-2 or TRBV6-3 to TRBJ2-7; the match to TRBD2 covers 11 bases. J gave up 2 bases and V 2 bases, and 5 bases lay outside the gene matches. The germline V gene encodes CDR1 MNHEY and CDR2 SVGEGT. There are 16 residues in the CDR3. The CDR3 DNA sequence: TGTGCCAGCAGTTACGGCGGGACTAGCGGAACCTACGAGCAGTACGTC. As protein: CASSYGGTSGTYEQYV.

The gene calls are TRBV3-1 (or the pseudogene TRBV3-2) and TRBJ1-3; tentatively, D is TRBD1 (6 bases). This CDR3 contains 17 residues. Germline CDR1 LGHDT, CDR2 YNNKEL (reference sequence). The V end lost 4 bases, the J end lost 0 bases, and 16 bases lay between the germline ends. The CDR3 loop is CASSRDIGGSSGNTIYF. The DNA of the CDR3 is TGTGCCAGCAGCCGGGACATTGGGGGAAGCTCTGGAAACACCATATATTTT.

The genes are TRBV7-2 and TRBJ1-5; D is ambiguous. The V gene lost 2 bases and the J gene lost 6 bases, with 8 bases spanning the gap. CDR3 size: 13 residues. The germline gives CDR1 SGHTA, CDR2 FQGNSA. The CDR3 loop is CASSLSPSQPQHF. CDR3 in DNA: TGTGCCAGCAGCTTATCCCCCTCTCAGCCCCAGCATTTT.

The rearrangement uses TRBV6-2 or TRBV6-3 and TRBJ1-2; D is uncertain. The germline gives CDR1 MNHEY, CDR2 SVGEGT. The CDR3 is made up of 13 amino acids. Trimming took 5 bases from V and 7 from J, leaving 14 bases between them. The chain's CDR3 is CASSRVPAGGYTF. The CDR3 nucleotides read TGTGCCAGCAGTCGAGTTCCGGCGGGTGGCTACACCTTC.

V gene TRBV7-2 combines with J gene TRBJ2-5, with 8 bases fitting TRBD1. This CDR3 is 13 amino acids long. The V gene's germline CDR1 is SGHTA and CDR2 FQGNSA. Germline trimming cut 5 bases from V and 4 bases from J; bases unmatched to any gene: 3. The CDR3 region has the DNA TGTGCCAGCAGCCGGGACAGGCGAGAGACCCAGTACTTC. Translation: CASSRDRRETQYF.

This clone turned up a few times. The CDR3, as DNA: TGCGCCAGCAGCCGAGGGTACGAGCAGTACTTC. This sequence encodes CASSRGYEQYF. The V gene is TRBV5-1, the J gene TRBJ2-7, with D possibly matching TRBD2 (5 bases). The CDR3 spans 11 residues. Germline V gives CDR1 SGHRS, CDR2 YFSETQ. The ends were cut back, 4 bases at V and 4 bases at J, with 6 bases in the middle.

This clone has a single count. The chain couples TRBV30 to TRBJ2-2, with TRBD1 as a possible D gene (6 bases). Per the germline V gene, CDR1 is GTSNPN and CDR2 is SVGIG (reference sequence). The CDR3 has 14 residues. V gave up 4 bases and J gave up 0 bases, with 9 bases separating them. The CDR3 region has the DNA TGTGCCTGGAAGGGGACAACGAACACCGGGGAGCTGTTTTTT. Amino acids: CAWKGTTNTGELFF.

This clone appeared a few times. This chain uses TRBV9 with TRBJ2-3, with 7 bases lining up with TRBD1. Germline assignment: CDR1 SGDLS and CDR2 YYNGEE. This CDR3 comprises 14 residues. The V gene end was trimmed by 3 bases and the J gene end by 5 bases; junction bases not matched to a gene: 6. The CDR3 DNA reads TGTGCCAGCAGCGGTGGACAGGTAGGAGATACGCAGTATTTT. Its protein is CASSGGQVGDTQYF.

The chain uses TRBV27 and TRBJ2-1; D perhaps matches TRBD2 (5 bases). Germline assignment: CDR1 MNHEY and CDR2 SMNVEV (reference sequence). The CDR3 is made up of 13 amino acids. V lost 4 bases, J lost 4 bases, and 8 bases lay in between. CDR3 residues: CASSSREYNEQFF. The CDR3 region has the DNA TGTGCCAGCAGTTCCCGGGAATACAATGAGCAGTTCTTC.

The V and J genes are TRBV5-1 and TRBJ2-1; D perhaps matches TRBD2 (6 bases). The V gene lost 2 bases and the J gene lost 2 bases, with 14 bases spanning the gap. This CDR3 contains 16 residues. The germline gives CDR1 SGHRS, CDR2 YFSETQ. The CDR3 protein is CASSFGDWGTYNEQFF. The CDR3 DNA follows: TGCGCCAGCAGCTTTGGGGACTGGGGCACCTACAATGAGCAGTTCTTC.

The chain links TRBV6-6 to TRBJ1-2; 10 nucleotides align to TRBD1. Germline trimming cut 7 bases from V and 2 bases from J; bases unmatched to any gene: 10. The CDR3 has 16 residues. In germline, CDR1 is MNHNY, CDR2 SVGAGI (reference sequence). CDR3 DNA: TGTGCCAGCACCCATGGTTCGGGACAGGGGAACTATGGCTACACCTTC. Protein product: CASTHGSGQGNYGYTF.

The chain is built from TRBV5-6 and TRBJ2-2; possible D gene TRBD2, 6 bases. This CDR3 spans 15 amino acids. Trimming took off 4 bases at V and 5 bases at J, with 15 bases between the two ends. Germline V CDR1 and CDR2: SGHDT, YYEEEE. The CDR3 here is CASSGRIFLTGELFF. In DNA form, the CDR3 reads TGTGCCAGCAGCGGGAGGATCTTTTTGACCGGGGAGCTGTTTTTT.

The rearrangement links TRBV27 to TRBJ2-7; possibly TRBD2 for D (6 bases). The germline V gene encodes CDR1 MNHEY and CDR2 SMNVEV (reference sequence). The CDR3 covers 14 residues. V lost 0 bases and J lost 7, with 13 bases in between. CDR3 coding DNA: TGTGCCAGCAGTTTATCCTGGGACTCTATGGAGCAGTACTTC. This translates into CASSLSWDSMEQYF.

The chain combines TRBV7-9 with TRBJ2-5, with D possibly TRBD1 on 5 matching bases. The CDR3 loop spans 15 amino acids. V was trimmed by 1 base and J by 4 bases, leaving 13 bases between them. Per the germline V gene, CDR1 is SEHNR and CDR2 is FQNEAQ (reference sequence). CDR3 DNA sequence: TGTGCCAGCAGCTTAGATGGCAGGGCCCTAGAGACCCAGTACTTC. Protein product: CASSLDGRALETQYF.

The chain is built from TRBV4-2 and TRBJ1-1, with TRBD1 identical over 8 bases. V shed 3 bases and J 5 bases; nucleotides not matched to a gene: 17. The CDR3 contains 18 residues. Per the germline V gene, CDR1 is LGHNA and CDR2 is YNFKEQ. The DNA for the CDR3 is TGTGCCAGCAGCCATGGGACAGGCTCCAGGGGGTTTGAGACTGAAGCTTTCTTT. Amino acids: CASSHGTGSRGFETEAFF.